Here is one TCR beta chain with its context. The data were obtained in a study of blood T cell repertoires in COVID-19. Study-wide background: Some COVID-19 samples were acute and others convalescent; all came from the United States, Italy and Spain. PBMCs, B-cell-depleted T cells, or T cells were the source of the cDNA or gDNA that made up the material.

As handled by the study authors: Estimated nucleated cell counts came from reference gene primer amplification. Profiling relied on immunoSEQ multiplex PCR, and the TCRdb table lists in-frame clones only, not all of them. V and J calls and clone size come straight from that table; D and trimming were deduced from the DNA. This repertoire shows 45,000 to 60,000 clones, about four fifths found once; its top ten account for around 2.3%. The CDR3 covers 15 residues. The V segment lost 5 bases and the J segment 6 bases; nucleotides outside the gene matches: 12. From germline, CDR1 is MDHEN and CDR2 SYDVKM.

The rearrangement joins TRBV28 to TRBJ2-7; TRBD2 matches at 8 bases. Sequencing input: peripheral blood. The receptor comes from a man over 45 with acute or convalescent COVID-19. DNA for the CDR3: TGTGCCAGCAGTCCCCCCGGGACTAGGGGGAGCGAGCAGTACTTC. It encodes CASSPPGTRGSEQYF.